The 17 T cell receptor beta chains in this list originate from one sample, sequenced in a study of OX40 agonist ivuxolimab in advanced cancers. The protocol was immunoSEQ multiplex PCR, while the TCRdb copy is restricted to in-frame clones and leaves out a portion. The table has about 110,000 clones, roughly 90% seen once; the top ten hold about 1.2%. Sequenced material: CD4+ or CD8+ T cells sorted from blood, taken in a trial of the OX40 agonist ivuxolimab. Source of these receptors: an adult with an advanced solid tumor such as melanoma, head and neck, liver or kidney cancer.

V usage is TRBV6-5 and J usage is TRBJ1-1; D remains unclear. Germline V CDR1 and CDR2: MNHEY, SVGAGI. The CDR3 length is 13 residues. The V and J ends lost 6 bases and 6 bases respectively, with 14 bases between them. The CDR3 protein is CASSQKPGPEAFF. CDR3 DNA: TGTGCCAGCAGCCAAAAACCGGGCCCTGAAGCTTTCTTT.

The CDR3 protein is CASSSRNTEAFF. CDR3 nucleotides: TGTGCCAGCTCATCAAGGAACACTGAAGCTTTCTTT. V usage is TRBV18 and J usage is TRBJ1-1; D is undetermined. The CDR3 covers 12 residues. The ends were cut back, 5 bases at V and 1 base at J, with 5 bases in the middle. Germline V gives CDR1 KGHSH, CDR2 LQKENI. Drawing the rest from reference TRBV18 and TRBJ1-1, the complete variable domain is NAGVMQNPRHLVRRRGQEARLRCSPMKGHSHVYWYRQLPEEGLKFMVYLQKENIIDESGMPKERFSAEFPKEGPSILRIQQVVRGDSAAYFCASSSRNTEAFFGQGTRLTVV.

The genes are TRBV18 and TRBJ2-3, with a possible D match to TRBD2 (6 bases). V dropped 4 bases and J dropped 5 bases, with 16 bases sitting between them. CDR1 is KGHSH and CDR2 is LQKENI in the germline V gene. The CDR3 totals 15 residues. DNA for the CDR3: TGTGCCAGCTCACGCTCAGGGTCGCGGGAAGATACGCAGTATTTT. Encoded protein: CASSRSGSREDTQYF.

The rearrangement joins TRBV9 to TRBJ2-1; TRBD2 matches 12 bases. The CDR3 is made up of 19 amino acids. Germline V lookup: CDR1 SGDLS, CDR2 YYNGEE. V was pared by 4 bases and J by 4 bases, with 15 bases of the junction left unmatched. DNA for the CDR3: TGTGCCAGCAGCCTTGGACTAGCGGGAACCCGGCCATCATACAATGAGCAGTTCTTC. Residues: CASSLGLAGTRPSYNEQFF.

This clone was found a few times. This chain connects TRBV9 to TRBJ2-1, with D possibly matching TRBD2 (5 bases). The V end lost 3 bases, the J end lost 9 bases, and 16 bases lay between the germline ends. The CDR3 totals 14 residues. Germline V gene data show CDR1 as SGDLS and CDR2 as YYNGEE. CDR3 amino acids: CASSDGVGRIEQFF. The DNA of the CDR3 is TGTGCCAGCAGCGACGGGGTCGGCCGAATTGAGCAGTTCTTC.

The chain is built from TRBV7-2 and TRBJ2-4; the match to TRBD2 covers 9 bases. The CDR3 runs 15 residues. Germline V CDR1 and CDR2: SGHTA, FQGNSA. Trimming cost V 3 bases and J 5 bases; bases outside gene matches: 5. CDR3: CASSFGAGGENIQYF. The DNA of the CDR3 is TGTGCCAGCAGCTTTGGGGCGGGAGGGGAAAACATTCAGTACTTC.

This chain uses TRBV27 with TRBJ1-2; D remains unclear. V gave up 1 base and J gave up 7 bases, with 10 bases separating them. The CDR3 spans 13 residues. CDR1 and CDR2 from the germline V gene are MNHEY and SMNVEV (reference sequence). The CDR3 spells CASSLWSGSGYTF. CDR3 bases: TGTGCCAGCAGTTTATGGTCGGGGTCTGGCTACACCTTC.

This chain joins TRBV9 and TRBJ2-1; 9 nucleotides match TRBD2. CDR1 and CDR2 (germline): SGDLS, YYNGEE. Germline trimming cut 7 bases from V and 0 bases from J; bases unmatched to any gene: 14. The CDR3 contains 18 residues. The DNA for the CDR3 is TGTGCCAGCGGAGAAGGGAGCGGGAGGCCGAGCTCCTACAATGAGCAGTTCTTC. Translation: CASGEGSGRPSSYNEQFF.

This clone was counted only a few times. The V gene is TRBV12-5, the J gene TRBJ1-5; possible D gene TRBD1, 6 bases. From germline, CDR1 is LGHNT and CDR2 FRNRAP. V lost 5 bases and J lost 7, with 12 bases in between. The CDR3 runs 13 residues. CDR3 nucleotide sequence: TGTGCTAGTGGTCTTCCACAGGGCCAGCCCCAGCATTTT. It yields the protein CASGLPQGQPQHF.

This clone was observed a single time. The chain recombines TRBV5-1 with TRBJ2-5; D remains ambiguous. CDR1 and CDR2 from the germline V gene are SGHRS and YFSETQ. This CDR3 region has 14 residues. The V gene lost 0 bases and the J gene lost 5 bases, with 11 bases spanning the gap. CDR3 protein: CASSLDNPNETQYF. The CDR3 DNA is TGCGCCAGCAGCTTGGACAACCCGAATGAGACCCAGTACTTC.

This chain links TRBV12-5 with TRBJ2-2; a weak D match, TRBD2 (5 bases). The germline V and J ends were trimmed by 3 bases and 6 bases, with 11 bases remaining between them. CDR3 length: 14 residues. The germline gives CDR1 LGHNT, CDR2 FRNRAP. The CDR3 reads CASGFEGLAGELFF. The CDR3 region has the DNA TGTGCTAGTGGTTTCGAGGGATTGGCCGGGGAGCTGTTTTTT.

The CDR3 DNA is TGCGCCAGCAGCCAAGAGCTAGCGGGAAGCACAGATACGCAGTATTTT. This translates into CASSQELAGSTDTQYF. The chain links TRBV4-1 to TRBJ2-3, with 9 bases that match TRBD2. Trimming at V came to 0 bases and at J to 0 bases, leaving 1 base not matched to a gene. In germline, CDR1 is MGHRA, CDR2 YSYEKL. This CDR3 contains 16 residues.

V and J are TRBV5-8 and TRBJ2-5; D is undetermined. The V end was cut by 0 bases, the J end by 6 bases, with 3 bases between. This CDR3 spans 11 amino acids. Germline CDR1 SGHTS, CDR2 YDEGEE. The CDR3 DNA follows: TGTGCCAGCAGCTTGGAACAGACCCAGTACTTC. As protein: CASSLEQTQYF.

CDR3 nucleotides: TGTGCCAGCACGAACGGATACTACGAGCAGTACTTC. This codes for CASTNGYYEQYF. The gene calls are TRBV6-5 and TRBJ2-7; D ambiguous. The V end was cut by 7 bases, the J end by 3 bases, with 10 bases between. The CDR3 loop spans 12 amino acids. Germline CDR1 is MNHEY and CDR2 is SVGAGI.

The rearrangement uses TRBV19 and TRBJ2-1, with 10 bases lining up with TRBD2. This CDR3 region has 16 residues. V was pared by 6 bases and J by 8 bases, with 13 bases of the junction left unmatched. CDR1 is LNHDA and CDR2 is SQIVND in the germline V gene (reference sequence). The CDR3 region has the DNA TGTGCCAGTAGGGAGGGACTAGCGCATCCGGGGGATGAGCAGTTCTTC. It is translated as CASREGLAHPGDEQFF.

The genes are TRBV5-1 and TRBJ1-1, with TRBD1 matching over 10 bases. This CDR3 comprises 15 residues. Germline lookup yields CDR1 SGHRS and CDR2 YFSETQ. Trimming removed 4 bases from V and 6 bases from J; junction bases left unmatched: 9. In DNA, the CDR3 is TGCGCCAGCAGCATCTACCTCGGGACAGGGGCTGAAGCTTTCTTT. It yields the protein CASSIYLGTGAEAFF.

V usage is TRBV7-2 and J usage is TRBJ2-7; D might be TRBD1 (6 bases). V was clipped by 3 bases and J by 0 bases, with 12 bases between them. This CDR3 spans 15 amino acids. Germline lookup yields CDR1 SGHTA and CDR2 FQGNSA. CDR3 bases: TGTGCCAGCAGCTTCGACGGACAGAGCTCCTACGAGCAGTACTTC. Its protein product is CASSFDGQSSYEQYF.